This TCR beta chain was obtained from a study listed by TCRdb under 2016. The sample holds many counts of this clonotype. Its antigen has not been determined. Within one base of it there is no much larger clone, and no base qualities were kept. Libraries were prepared through RT-PCR. TCRdb lists the instrument as Illumina MiSeq. TCRdb redid the processing of the public reads, applying fastp at Q25 and MiXCR, and retained in-frame beta chains. Here each entry gathers all rows of one CDR3 protein and keeps the most common genes and DNA. A total of fewer than 800,000 distinct CDR3 sequences appear in this sample, over 12% of them only once. 3% to 4.5% of the sample comes from the top ten. Including the terminal cysteine and phenylalanine, the CDR3 comprises 14 residues. Only the CDR3 DNA is retained, 42 bases long and in frame from the first base. Trimming takes 4 bases off V and 5 bases off J; junction bases not matched to a gene: 8. The germline V gene sets CDR1 to SQVTM and CDR2 to ANQGSEA.

The sequencing input was memory CD4+ T cells from blood. The TCR sequence derives from a female donor in good health, serving as a healthy control. This chain is built from TRBV29-1 and TRBJ2-7; 10 bases in the middle match TRBD1. The CDR3 in this case is CSVGTFGQGDEQYF. The sequenced DNA: TGCAGCGTTGGAACTTTCGGACAGGGGGACGAGCAGTACTTC.